This TCR beta chain emerged from a study of OX40 agonist ivuxolimab in advanced cancers. The data were produced by immunoSEQ multiplex PCR, yet TCRdb's version contains in-frame clones alone and is incomplete. The table lists 55,000 to 70,000 clones, approximately 83% of them singletons. To note about this clone: Its matching antigen is unknown.

The study's findings and limits: CD4+ and CD8+ T cells in blood underwent clonal expansion by week 6 at 0.1 to 3.0 mg/kg.

The germline CDR1 and CDR2 sequences are SGHNT and YYREEE (reference sequence). This CDR3 spans 14 amino acids. The ends were cut back, 0 bases at V and 3 bases at J, with 7 bases in the middle. V is TRBV5-4 and J is TRBJ2-1; either TRBD1 or TRBD2 may supply D (5 bases each). Sequences were derived from CD4+ or CD8+ T cells sorted from blood, sampled in a trial of the OX40 agonist ivuxolimab. This receptor was obtained from an adult with an advanced solid tumor such as melanoma, head and neck, liver or kidney cancer. The CDR3 protein is CASSLVGGYNEQFF. In DNA form, the CDR3 reads TGTGCCAGCAGCTTGGTTGGGGGCTACAATGAGCAGTTCTTC.